This entry features one TCR beta chain sequence. The antigen is unknown. This sample is drawn from a study of CXCR3-negative and CXCR3-positive naive CD8 T cells. Findings of the study overall: CXCR3-expressing naive cells carried TRB CDR3s more hydrophobic than those of CXCR3-negative naive cells.

UMI-labeled 5' RACE TRB cDNA libraries were prepared from the cells. One entry per CDR3 protein, without DNA, is what TCRdb gives after re-calling the 5' RACE reads. This sample contains some 60,000 distinct CDR3 sequences. The germline V gene encodes CDR1 SGHDN and CDR2 FVKESK. This CDR3 has 18 amino acids. The source material was naive CXCR3+ CD8+ T cells from blood. The subset denotes: CD45RO-CCR7+CD27+CD95- naive CD8+ T cells expressing CXCR3 (TNR3+). The source is a human donor in good health. Some clones in this sample may be carry-over from other donors' samples. The chain is built from TRBV14 and TRBJ2-1; TCRdb's D call, TRBD2, is unchecked because there is no DNA. The CDR3 here is CASSQDLSRWTGVGEQFF.